One and the same sample provided the 23 T cell receptor beta chains below, sequenced in a study of blood T cell repertoires in COVID-19. The protocol was immunoSEQ multiplex PCR, while the TCRdb copy is restricted to in-frame clones and leaves out a portion. The table lists tens of thousands of clones, approximately 91% of them singletons. Material: peripheral blood. Receptors were obtained from a woman in her 70s with active COVID-19.

The chain employs TRBV5-4 and TRBJ2-2, with D perhaps TRBD2 (5 bases). The CDR3 consists of 16 residues. The ends were cut back, 0 bases at V and 3 bases at J, with 12 bases in the middle. In germline, CDR1 is SGHNT, CDR2 YYREEE (reference sequence). CDR3 residues: CASSLEVSRDTGELFF. The CDR3, as DNA: TGTGCCAGCAGCTTGGAGGTTTCGAGGGACACCGGGGAGCTGTTTTTT.

The CDR3 loop is CASSENRNYGYTF. The CDR3 bases are TGTGCCAGCAGTGAAAACAGGAACTATGGCTACACCTTC. The V gene is TRBV25-1, the J gene TRBJ1-2, with a weak D call TRBD1 (5 bases). The CDR3 loop spans 13 amino acids. Germline V gives CDR1 MGHDK, CDR2 SYGVNS. V dropped 2 bases and J dropped 2 bases, with 6 bases sitting between them.

CDR3 protein: CASKGTQMNTEAFF. The CDR3 nucleotides are TGTGCCAGCAAGGGGACACAAATGAACACTGAAGCTTTCTTT. The V and J genes are TRBV27 and TRBJ1-1; tentative D call: TRBD1 (6 bases). The germline V gene has CDR1 MNHEY and CDR2 SMNVEV (reference sequence). Between the trimmed V and J ends, which lost 7 bases and 0 bases, there was a span of 12 bases. There are 14 residues in the CDR3.

For the CDR3, the DNA is TGTGCCAGTAGAAAGAAAACTTGGACAGATCAAGACTCCGAGCAGTACTTC. Protein product: CASRKKTWTDQDSEQYF. The chain combines TRBV19 with TRBJ2-7; possible D gene TRBD1, 6 bases. Trimming pared 6 bases from V and 6 bases from J, leaving 27 bases between. CDR3 length equals 17 residues. CDR1 LNHDA and CDR2 SQIVND come from the germline V gene (reference sequence). Together with reference TRBV19 and TRBJ2-7, the CDR3 gives the full variable domain: DGGITQSPKYLFRKEGQNVTLSCEQNLNHDAMYWYRQDPGQGLRLIYYSQIVNDFQKGDIAEGYSVSREKKESFPLTVTSAQKNPTAFYLCASRKKTWTDQDSEQYFGPGTRLTVT.

The chain is built from TRBV3-1 (or the pseudogene TRBV3-2) and TRBJ1-3, with D unclear. This CDR3 has 14 amino acids. V was shortened by 4 bases and J by 3 bases, with 10 bases between the two germline ends. Germline CDR1 reads LGHDT; CDR2 reads YNNKEL (reference sequence). The DNA for the CDR3 is TGTGCCAGCAGCCTACCTAATATTGGAAACACCATATATTTT. Protein product: CASSLPNIGNTIYF.

The genes are TRBV11-2 and TRBJ2-3; TRBD1 matches 7 bases. Germline loops: CDR1 SGHAT, CDR2 FQNNGV. V was clipped by 4 bases and J by 1 base; unmatched bases: 8. There are 16 residues in the CDR3. The CDR3 region is CASSSRQGLGTDTQYF. Written as DNA, the CDR3 is TGTGCCAGCAGCTCAAGACAGGGCTTGGGCACAGATACGCAGTATTTT.

The chain combines TRBV15 with TRBJ2-7, with 8 bases fitting TRBD2. The CDR3 has 16 residues. Germline trimming cut 0 bases from V and 2 bases from J; bases unmatched to any gene: 6. CDR1 and CDR2 (germline): LNHNV, YYDKDF (reference sequence). This chain's CDR3 is CATSRDAGTRPYEQYF. The CDR3 bases are TGTGCCACCAGCAGAGATGCGGGGACTAGGCCCTACGAGCAGTACTTC.

The CDR3 region has the DNA TGTGCCAGCAGCTTGGTCACTAGCGGCACAGATACGCAGTATTTT. It codes for CASSLVTSGTDTQYF. The V gene is TRBV5-4, the J gene TRBJ2-3; 7 nucleotides align to TRBD2. Germline values: CDR1 SGHNT, CDR2 YYREEE (reference sequence). The CDR3 runs 15 residues. The ends lost 0 bases at V and 1 base at J; junction bases unmatched: 2.

In its sample, this clone was seen a few times. The chain has TRBV5-1 and TRBJ1-2; the D gene is possibly TRBD1 (5 bases). The V and J ends lost 0 bases and 3 bases respectively, with 9 bases between them. This CDR3 has 14 residues. Germline values: CDR1 SGHRS, CDR2 YFSETQ. CDR3 in DNA: TGCGCCAGCAGCTTGGCCGGGGACTACTATGGCTACACCTTC. Translated: CASSLAGDYYGYTF.

The chain joins TRBV28 to TRBJ1-1, with 7 bases lining up with TRBD1. The CDR3 loop spans 17 amino acids. Trimming took 5 bases from V and 0 from J; bases not matched to a gene: 12. Germline CDR1 is MDHEN and CDR2 is SYDVKM. CDR3 protein: CASSHLTGQFMNTEAFF. Written as DNA, the CDR3 is TGTGCCAGCAGTCACCTGACAGGGCAATTTATGAACACTGAAGCTTTCTTT.

The chain joins TRBV10-3 to TRBJ2-7; a possible D gene is TRBD2 (6 bases). The CDR3 loop spans 15 amino acids. CDR1 and CDR2 from the germline V gene are ENHRY and SYGVKD. Trimming removed 6 bases from V and 6 bases from J, with 21 bases in between. The CDR3 DNA sequence: TGTGCCATCAGAGACGTGACTAGGTCATCAGCCGAGCAGTACTTC. Translating gives CAIRDVTRSSAEQYF.

The gene calls are TRBV7-3 and TRBJ1-4; 7 nucleotides agree with TRBD1. The CDR3 runs 15 residues. The germline V gene has CDR1 SGHTA and CDR2 FQGTGA. The ends lost 3 bases at V and 2 bases at J; junction bases unmatched: 3. The CDR3 nucleotides are TGTGCCAGCAGCTTGACAGGGTACACTAATGAAAAACTGTTTTTT. Residues: CASSLTGYTNEKLFF.

V usage is TRBV5-1 and J usage is TRBJ2-7, with TRBD2 identical over 11 bases. CDR1 is SGHRS and CDR2 is YFSETQ in the germline V gene. V trimming: 2 bases; J trimming: 0 bases; junction bases outside the gene matches: 16. The CDR3 extends over 20 amino acids. In DNA form, the CDR3 reads TGCGCCAGCAGCTTAAAGGCACCGGGACTAGCGGCTTTTTTCTCCTACGAGCAGTACTTC. It translates to CASSLKAPGLAAFFSYEQYF. Variable domain in full (rest from reference TRBV5-1 and TRBJ2-7): KAGVTQTPRYLIKTRGQQVTLSCSPISGHRSVSWYQQTPGQGLQFLFEYFSETQRNKGNFPGRFSGRQFSNSRSEMNVSTLELGDSALYLCASSLKAPGLAAFFSYEQYFGPGTRLTVT.

The chain recombines TRBV27 with TRBJ1-4; D is possibly TRBD1 (5 bases). CDR1 MNHEY and CDR2 SMNVEV come from the germline V gene (reference sequence). This CDR3 has 15 amino acids. Trimming left V 6 bases short and J 0 bases short, with 11 bases between. CDR3 amino acids: CASRDTGATNEKLFF. CDR3 DNA: TGTGCCAGCAGGGACACAGGAGCAACTAATGAAAAACTGTTTTTT.

This CDR3 is CATAGGVNEQFF. As DNA, the CDR3 is TGTGCCACGGCCGGGGGGGTGAATGAGCAGTTCTTC. The chain carries TRBV6-5 and TRBJ2-1; TRBD2 matches 8 bases. The CDR3 length is 12 residues. CDR1 and CDR2 (germline): MNHEY, SVGAGI. J lost 7 bases, V lost 10 bases, and 6 bases had no gene match.

Only one count was recorded for this clone. This chain uses TRBV7-3 with TRBJ2-1, with D possibly TRBD2 on 6 matching bases. CDR1 SGHTA and CDR2 FQGTGA come from the germline V gene. CDR3 length equals 13 residues. Trimming shortened V by 6 bases and J by 8 bases, and 14 bases separated the two germline ends. The CDR3 sequence: CASSSGLGDEQFF. The CDR3 DNA reads TGTGCCAGCAGTAGCGGTCTAGGGGATGAGCAGTTCTTC.

The chain uses TRBV10-3 and TRBJ2-7; 13 bases are a match to TRBD2. Germline V CDR1 and CDR2: ENHRY, SYGVKD. The CDR3 covers 17 residues. With 5 bases clipped from V and 4 bases from J, the junction kept 11 bases outside the gene matches. CDR3 coding DNA: TGTGCCATCAGTTCCATCGGACTAGCGGGAGTGAGGTACGAGCAGTACTTC. This sequence encodes CAISSIGLAGVRYEQYF.

The chain recombines TRBV10-3 with TRBJ1-5, with D hard to call. Germline V gene lookup returns CDR1 ENHRY and CDR2 SYGVKD. V was trimmed by 2 bases and J by 7 bases, leaving 15 bases between them. The length of the CDR3 is 15 residues. This CDR3 reads CAISETDSREQPQHF. CDR3 bases: TGTGCCATCAGTGAGACGGACTCCCGCGAGCAGCCCCAGCATTTT.

The chain combines TRBV3-1 (or the pseudogene TRBV3-2) with TRBJ2-3; 13 bases agree with TRBD2. Germline CDR1 is LGHDT and CDR2 is YNNKEL (reference sequence). The CDR3 sequence is 20 residues long. J gave up 2 bases and V 4 bases, and 15 bases lay outside the gene matches. The CDR3 nucleotides are TGTGCCAGCAGCCGAACTGGACTAGCGGGAGTCATAGATATCACAGATACGCAGTATTTT. It translates to CASSRTGLAGVIDITDTQYF.

This sequence joins TRBV28 and TRBJ1-2; 9 positions agree with TRBD1. In germline, CDR1 is MDHEN, CDR2 SYDVKM. The CDR3 is made up of 14 amino acids. J gave up 8 bases and V 0 bases, and 4 bases lay outside the gene matches. The CDR3 sequence is CASSLWGQGGGYTF. CDR3 DNA sequence: TGTGCCAGCAGTTTATGGGGACAGGGCGGCGGCTACACCTTC.

This clone was observed a few times. This chain links TRBV11-2 with TRBJ2-7; D perhaps matches TRBD2 (6 bases). CDR1 and CDR2 from the germline V gene are SGHAT and FQNNGV. Between the trimmed V and J ends, which lost 1 base and 0 bases, there was a span of 19 bases. The CDR3 has 18 residues. This CDR3 reads CASSLGPNLSGNSYEQYF. CDR3 bases: TGTGCCAGCAGCTTAGGCCCCAACCTTAGCGGAAACTCCTACGAGCAGTACTTC.

This clone was observed a single time. This sequence joins TRBV6-4 and TRBJ1-2; 9 bases line up with TRBD1. The CDR3 has 14 amino acids. Germline loops: CDR1 MRHNA, CDR2 SNTAGT. V was pared by 3 bases and J by 6 bases, with 5 bases of the junction left unmatched. The CDR3: CASSENRGRHGYTF. The CDR3 nucleotides read TGTGCCAGCAGTGAGAACAGGGGGCGACATGGCTACACCTTC.

This chain joins TRBV27 and TRBJ2-1, with TRBD2 matching over 14 bases. This CDR3 comprises 16 residues. The germline V gene encodes CDR1 MNHEY and CDR2 SMNVEV (reference sequence). Trimming at V came to 5 bases and at J to 6 bases, leaving 6 bases not matched to a gene. Here the CDR3 reads CASSSGLAGGGNEQFF. DNA of the CDR3: TGTGCCAGCAGTAGTGGACTAGCGGGAGGAGGCAATGAGCAGTTCTTC.